This T cell receptor beta chain appears in the sequencing data of a study of OX40 agonist ivuxolimab in advanced cancers. Study overall: Dosing consisted of intravenous ivuxolimab at 0.01 to 10 mg/kg every 2 weeks.

Findings of the study overall: Nonresponders, in some cases, also had low normalized T-cell clonal expansion.

Regarding this clone: What it binds is not known.

TCRdb's copy holds only in-frame clones and misses some; the assay was immunoSEQ multiplex PCR. The repertoire holds 50,000 to 70,000 clones, around 90% seen once, with around 10% in the top ten. Trimming took 4 bases from V and 5 from J, leaving 14 bases between them. This CDR3 spans 14 amino acids. Looked up from germline, CDR1 is LNHNV and CDR2 is YYDKDF (reference sequence). The sequencing here drew on CD4+ or CD8+ T cells sorted from blood, taken in a trial of the OX40 agonist ivuxolimab. This TCR derives from an adult with an advanced solid tumor such as melanoma, head and neck, liver or kidney cancer. This chain joins TRBV15 and TRBJ2-5; tentative D call: TRBD1 (6 bases). The CDR3 region is CATSKDRRGETQYF. Written as DNA, the CDR3 is TGTGCCACCAGCAAAGACAGGCGTGGGGAGACCCAGTACTTC.